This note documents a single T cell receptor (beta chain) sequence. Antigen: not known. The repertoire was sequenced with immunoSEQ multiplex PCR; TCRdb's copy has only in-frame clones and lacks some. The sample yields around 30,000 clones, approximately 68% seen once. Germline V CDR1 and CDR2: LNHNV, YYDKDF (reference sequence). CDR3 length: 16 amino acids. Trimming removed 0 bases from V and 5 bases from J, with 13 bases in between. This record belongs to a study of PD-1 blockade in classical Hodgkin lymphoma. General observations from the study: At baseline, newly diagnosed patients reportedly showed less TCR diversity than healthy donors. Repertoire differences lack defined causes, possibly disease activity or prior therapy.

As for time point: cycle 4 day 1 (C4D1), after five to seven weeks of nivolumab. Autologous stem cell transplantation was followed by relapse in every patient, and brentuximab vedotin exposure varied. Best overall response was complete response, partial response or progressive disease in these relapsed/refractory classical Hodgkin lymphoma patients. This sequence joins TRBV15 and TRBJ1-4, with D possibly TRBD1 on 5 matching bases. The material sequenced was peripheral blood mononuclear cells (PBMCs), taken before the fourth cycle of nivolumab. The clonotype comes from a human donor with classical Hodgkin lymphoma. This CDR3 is CATSRDRAGKNEKLFF. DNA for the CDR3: TGTGCCACCAGCAGAGATAGGGCAGGGAAGAATGAAAAACTGTTTTTT.